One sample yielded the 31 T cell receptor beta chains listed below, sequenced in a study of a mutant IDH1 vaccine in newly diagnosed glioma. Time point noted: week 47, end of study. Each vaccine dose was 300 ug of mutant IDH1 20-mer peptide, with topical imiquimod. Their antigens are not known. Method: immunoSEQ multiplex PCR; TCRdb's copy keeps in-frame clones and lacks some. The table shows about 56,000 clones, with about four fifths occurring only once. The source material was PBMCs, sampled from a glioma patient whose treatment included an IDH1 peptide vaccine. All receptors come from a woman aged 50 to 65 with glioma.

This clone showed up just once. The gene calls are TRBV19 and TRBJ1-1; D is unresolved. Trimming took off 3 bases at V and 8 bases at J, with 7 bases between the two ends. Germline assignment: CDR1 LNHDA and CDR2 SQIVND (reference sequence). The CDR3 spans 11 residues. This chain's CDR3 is CASSIGGEAFF. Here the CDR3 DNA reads TGTGCCAGTAGTATTGGAGGAGAAGCTTTCTTT.

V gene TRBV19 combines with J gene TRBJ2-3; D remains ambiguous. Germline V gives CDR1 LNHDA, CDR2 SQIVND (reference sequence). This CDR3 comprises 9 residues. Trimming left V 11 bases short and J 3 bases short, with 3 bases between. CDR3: CAGTDTQYF. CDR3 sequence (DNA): TGTGCCGGGACAGATACGCAGTATTTT.

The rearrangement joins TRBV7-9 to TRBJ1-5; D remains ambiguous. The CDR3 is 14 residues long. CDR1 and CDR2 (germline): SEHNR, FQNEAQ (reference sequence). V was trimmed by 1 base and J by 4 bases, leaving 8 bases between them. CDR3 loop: CASSLEGQNQPQHF. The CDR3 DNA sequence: TGTGCCAGCAGCTTAGAAGGGCAAAATCAGCCCCAGCATTTT.

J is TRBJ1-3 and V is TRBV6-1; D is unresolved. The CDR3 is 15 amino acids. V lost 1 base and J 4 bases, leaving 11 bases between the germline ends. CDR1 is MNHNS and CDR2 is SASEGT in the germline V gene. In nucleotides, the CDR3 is TGTGCCAGCAGTGAAGGGAAGGGAGGCGGAAACACCATATATTTT. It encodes CASSEGKGGGNTIYF.

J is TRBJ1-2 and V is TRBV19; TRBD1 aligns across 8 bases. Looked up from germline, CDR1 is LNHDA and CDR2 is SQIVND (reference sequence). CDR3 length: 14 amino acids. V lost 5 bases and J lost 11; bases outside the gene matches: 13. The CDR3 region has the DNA TGTGCCAGTAGTCCGGGACAGGCCGCGGGGGTATACACCTTC. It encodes CASSPGQAAGVYTF.

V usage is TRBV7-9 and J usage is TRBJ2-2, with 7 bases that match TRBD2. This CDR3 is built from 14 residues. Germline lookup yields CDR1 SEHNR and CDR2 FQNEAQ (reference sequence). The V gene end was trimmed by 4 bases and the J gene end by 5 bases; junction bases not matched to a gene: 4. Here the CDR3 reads CASSYGRETGELFF. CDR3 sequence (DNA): TGTGCCAGCAGCTATGGGAGGGAAACCGGGGAGCTGTTTTTT.

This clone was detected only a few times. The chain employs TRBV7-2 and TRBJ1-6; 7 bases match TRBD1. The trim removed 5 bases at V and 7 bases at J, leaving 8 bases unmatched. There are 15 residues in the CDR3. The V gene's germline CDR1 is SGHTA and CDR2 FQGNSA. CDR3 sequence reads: CASSPSYRGNSPLHF. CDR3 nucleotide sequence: TGTGCCAGCAGCCCATCATACAGGGGCAATTCACCCCTCCACTTT.

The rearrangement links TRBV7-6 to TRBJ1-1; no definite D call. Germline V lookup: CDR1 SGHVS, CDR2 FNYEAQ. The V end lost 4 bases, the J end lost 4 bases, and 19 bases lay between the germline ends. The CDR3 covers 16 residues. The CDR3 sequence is CASSSRRNSGGTEAFF. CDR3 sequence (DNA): TGTGCCAGCAGCTCCCGAAGAAACTCGGGAGGCACTGAAGCTTTCTTT.

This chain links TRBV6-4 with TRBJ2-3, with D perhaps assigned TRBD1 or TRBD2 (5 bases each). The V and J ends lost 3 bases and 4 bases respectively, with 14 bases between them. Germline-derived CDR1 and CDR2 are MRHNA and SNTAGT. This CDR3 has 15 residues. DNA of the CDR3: TGTGCCAGCAGTGAGGACGGGACGCCCGCAGATACGCAGTATTTT. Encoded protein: CASSEDGTPADTQYF.

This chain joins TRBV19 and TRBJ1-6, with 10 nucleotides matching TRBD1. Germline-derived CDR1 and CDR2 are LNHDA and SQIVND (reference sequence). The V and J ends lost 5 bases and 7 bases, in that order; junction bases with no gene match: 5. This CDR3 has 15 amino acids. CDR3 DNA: TGTGCCAGTAGTGAGACAGGGGGCGGGAATTCACCCCTCCACTTT. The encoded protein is CASSETGGGNSPLHF.

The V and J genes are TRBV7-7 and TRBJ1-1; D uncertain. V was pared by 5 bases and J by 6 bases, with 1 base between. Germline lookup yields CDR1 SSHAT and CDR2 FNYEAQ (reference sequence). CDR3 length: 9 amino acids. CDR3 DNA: TGTGCCAGCAGCCCTGAAGCTTTCTTT. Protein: CASSPEAFF.

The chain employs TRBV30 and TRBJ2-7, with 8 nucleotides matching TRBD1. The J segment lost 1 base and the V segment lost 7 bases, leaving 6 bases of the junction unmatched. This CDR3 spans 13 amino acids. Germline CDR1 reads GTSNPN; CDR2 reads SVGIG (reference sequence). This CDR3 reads CAFWDRPSYEQYF. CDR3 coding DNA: TGTGCCTTTTGGGACAGGCCTTCCTACGAGCAGTACTTC.

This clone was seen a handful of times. CDR3 in DNA: TGTGCCAGCTCACCTCCGGGACAGGGCTTAAGAAATCAGCCCCAGCATTTT. This sequence encodes CASSPPGQGLRNQPQHF. The chain combines TRBV18 with TRBJ1-5; the match to TRBD1 covers 9 bases. With V trimmed by 3 bases and J by 4 bases, 10 bases remained unmatched. The CDR3 has 17 residues. The germline V gene has CDR1 KGHSH and CDR2 LQKENI. Complete variable domain (other parts from reference TRBV18 and TRBJ1-5): NAGVMQNPRHLVRRRGQEARLRCSPMKGHSHVYWYRQLPEEGLKFMVYLQKENIIDESGMPKERFSAEFPKEGPSILRIQQVVRGDSAAYFCASSPPGQGLRNQPQHFGDGTRLSIL.

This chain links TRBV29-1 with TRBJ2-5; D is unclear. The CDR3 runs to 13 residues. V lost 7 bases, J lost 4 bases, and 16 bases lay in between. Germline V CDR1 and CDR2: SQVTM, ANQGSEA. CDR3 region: CSAPGPTPETQYF. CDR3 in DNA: TGCAGCGCTCCGGGCCCCACCCCAGAGACCCAGTACTTC.

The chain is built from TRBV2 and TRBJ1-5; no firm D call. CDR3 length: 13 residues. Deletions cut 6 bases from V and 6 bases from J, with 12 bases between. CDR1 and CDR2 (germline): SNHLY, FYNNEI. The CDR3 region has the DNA TGTGCCAGCAGGGAGATCATCGGTCAGCCCCAGCATTTT. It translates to CASREIIGQPQHF.

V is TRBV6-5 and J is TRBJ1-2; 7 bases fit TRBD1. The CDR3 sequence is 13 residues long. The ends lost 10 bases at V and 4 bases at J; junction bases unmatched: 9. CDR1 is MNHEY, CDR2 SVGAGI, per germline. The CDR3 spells CATYDRATYGYTF. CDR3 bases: TGTGCCACTTACGACAGGGCAACCTATGGCTACACCTTC.

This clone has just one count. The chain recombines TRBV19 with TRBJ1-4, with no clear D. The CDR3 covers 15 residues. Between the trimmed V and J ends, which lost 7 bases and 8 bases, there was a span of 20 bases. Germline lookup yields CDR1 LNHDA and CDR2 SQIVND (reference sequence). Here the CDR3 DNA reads TGTGCCAGTACCCGGAGGGTGGGTGCAGGAGAAAAACTGTTTTTT. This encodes CASTRRVGAGEKLFF. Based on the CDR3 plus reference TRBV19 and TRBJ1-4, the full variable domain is DGGITQSPKYLFRKEGQNVTLSCEQNLNHDAMYWYRQDPGQGLRLIYYSQIVNDFQKGDIAEGYSVSREKKESFPLTVTSAQKNPTAFYLCASTRRVGAGEKLFFGSGTQLSVL.

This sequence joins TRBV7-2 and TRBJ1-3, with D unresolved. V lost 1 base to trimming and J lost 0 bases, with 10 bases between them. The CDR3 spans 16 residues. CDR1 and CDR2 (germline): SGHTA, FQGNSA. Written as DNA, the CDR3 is TGTGCCAGCAGCTTAGTCGGACCGAGCTCTGGAAACACCATATATTTT. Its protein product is CASSLVGPSSGNTIYF.

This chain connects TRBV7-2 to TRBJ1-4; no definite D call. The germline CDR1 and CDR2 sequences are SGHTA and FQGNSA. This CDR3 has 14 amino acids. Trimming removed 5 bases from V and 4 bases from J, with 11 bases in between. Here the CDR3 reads CASSPGWGNEKLFF. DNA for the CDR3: TGTGCCAGCAGCCCGGGCTGGGGTAATGAAAAACTGTTTTTT.

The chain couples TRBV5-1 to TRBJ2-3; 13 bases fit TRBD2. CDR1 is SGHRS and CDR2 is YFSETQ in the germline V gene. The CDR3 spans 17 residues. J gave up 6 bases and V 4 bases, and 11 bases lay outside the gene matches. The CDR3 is CASSLTSGGPVADTQYF. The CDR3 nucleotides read TGCGCCAGCAGCCTGACTAGCGGGGGGCCGGTCGCGGATACGCAGTATTTT.

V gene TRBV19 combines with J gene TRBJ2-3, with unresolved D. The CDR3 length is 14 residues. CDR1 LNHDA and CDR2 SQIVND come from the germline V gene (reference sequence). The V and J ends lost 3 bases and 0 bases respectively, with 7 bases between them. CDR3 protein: CASSMPPSTDTQYF. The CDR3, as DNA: TGTGCCAGTAGTATGCCGCCGAGCACAGATACGCAGTATTTT.

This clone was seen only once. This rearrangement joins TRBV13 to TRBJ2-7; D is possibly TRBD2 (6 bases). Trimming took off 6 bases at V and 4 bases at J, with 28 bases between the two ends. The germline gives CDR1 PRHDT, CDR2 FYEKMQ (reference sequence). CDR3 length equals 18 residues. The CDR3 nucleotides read TGTGCCAGCAGTTGGTCTAGCGCTGATCGCCTAAAAGGGTACGAGCAGTACTTC. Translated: CASSWSSADRLKGYEQYF.

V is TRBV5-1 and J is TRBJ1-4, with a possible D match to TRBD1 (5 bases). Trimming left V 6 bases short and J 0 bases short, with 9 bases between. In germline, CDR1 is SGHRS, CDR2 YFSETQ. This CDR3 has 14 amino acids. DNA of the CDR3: TGCGCCAGCACCCAGGGTGCAACTAATGAAAAACTGTTTTTT. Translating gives CASTQGATNEKLFF.

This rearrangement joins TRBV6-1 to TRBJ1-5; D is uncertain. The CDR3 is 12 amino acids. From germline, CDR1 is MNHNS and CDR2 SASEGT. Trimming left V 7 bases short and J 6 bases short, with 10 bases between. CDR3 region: CASTRAAQPQHF. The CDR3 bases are TGTGCCAGCACCCGGGCGGCTCAGCCCCAGCATTTT.

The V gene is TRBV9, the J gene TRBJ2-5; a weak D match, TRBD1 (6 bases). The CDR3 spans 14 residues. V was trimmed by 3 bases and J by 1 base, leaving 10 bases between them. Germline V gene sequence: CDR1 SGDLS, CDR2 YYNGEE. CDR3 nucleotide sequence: TGTGCCAGCAGCGAATCGACAGGCCAAGAGACCCAGTACTTC. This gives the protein CASSESTGQETQYF.

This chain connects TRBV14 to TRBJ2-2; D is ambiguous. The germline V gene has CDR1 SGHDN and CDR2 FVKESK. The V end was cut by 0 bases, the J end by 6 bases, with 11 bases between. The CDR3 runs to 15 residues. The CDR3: CASSQDSLWPGELFF. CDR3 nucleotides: TGTGCCAGCAGCCAAGATTCGCTGTGGCCCGGGGAGCTGTTTTTT.

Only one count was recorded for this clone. CDR3 region: CSAPTVETQYF. The DNA for the CDR3 is TGCAGTGCTCCAACCGTAGAGACCCAGTACTTC. This chain uses TRBV20-1 with TRBJ2-5; D is uncertain. The length of the CDR3 is 11 residues. The V end lost 5 bases, the J end lost 4 bases, and 8 bases lay between the germline ends. The germline gives CDR1 DFQATT, CDR2 SNEGSKA (reference sequence).

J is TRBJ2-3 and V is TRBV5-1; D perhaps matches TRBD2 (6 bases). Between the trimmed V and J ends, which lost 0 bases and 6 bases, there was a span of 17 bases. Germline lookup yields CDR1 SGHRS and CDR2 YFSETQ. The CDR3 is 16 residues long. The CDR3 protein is CASSLAGLAYRDTQYF. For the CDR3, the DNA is TGCGCCAGCAGCTTGGCCGGGCTAGCGTATAGGGATACGCAGTATTTT.

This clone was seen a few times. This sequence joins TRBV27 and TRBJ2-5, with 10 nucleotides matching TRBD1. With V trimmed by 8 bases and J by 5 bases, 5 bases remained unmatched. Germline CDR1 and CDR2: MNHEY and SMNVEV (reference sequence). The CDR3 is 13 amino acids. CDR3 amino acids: CASSDRGPETQYF. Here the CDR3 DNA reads TGTGCCAGCTCAGACAGGGGGCCTGAGACCCAGTACTTC.

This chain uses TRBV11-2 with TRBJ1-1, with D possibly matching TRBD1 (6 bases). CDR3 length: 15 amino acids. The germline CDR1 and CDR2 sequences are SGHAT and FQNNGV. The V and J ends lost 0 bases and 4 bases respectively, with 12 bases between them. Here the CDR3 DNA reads TGTGCCAGCAGCTTAGATCCGGGGGCGGGCACTGAAGCTTTCTTT. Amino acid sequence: CASSLDPGAGTEAFF.

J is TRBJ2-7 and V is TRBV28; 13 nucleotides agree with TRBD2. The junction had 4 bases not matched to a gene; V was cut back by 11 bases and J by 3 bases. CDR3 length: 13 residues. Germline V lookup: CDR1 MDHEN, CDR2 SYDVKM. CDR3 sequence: CAGRLAGGYEQYF. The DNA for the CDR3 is TGTGCCGGCCGACTAGCGGGGGGCTACGAGCAGTACTTC.